This TCR beta chain was documented in a study of T cell changes during pregnancy in multiple sclerosis. The germline V gene encodes CDR1 GTSNPN and CDR2 SVGIG (reference sequence). The CDR3 runs 12 residues. Trimming removed 4 bases at V and 5 bases at J, with 11 bases between. Some clones are missing from TCRdb's copy, which holds only in-frame ones; the method was immunoSEQ multiplex PCR. The sample has 50,000 to 65,000 clones; 85% to 95% are singletons. This clone was picked up a small number of times. This chain links TRBV30 with TRBJ1-1; D is unclear. This specimen consisted of peripheral blood, obtained in the first trimester of pregnancy. This TCR was sampled from a female donor with multiple sclerosis, enrolled in a pregnancy study. CDR3 nucleotide sequence: TGTGCCTGGAACGGGGTGGCTACTGAAGCTTTCTTT. Protein: CAWNGVATEAFF.